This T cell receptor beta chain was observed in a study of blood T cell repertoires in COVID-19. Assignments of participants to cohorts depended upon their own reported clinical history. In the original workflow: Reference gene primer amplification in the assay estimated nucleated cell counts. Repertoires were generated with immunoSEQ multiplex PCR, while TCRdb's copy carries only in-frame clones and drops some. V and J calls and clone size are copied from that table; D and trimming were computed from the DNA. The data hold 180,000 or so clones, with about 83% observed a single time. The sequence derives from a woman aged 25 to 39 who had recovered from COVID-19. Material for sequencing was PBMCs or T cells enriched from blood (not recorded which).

The CDR3 region is CASSQEFLAGELGANVLTF. In DNA form, the CDR3 reads TGCGCCAGCAGCCAAGAGTTCCTAGCGGGAGAACTTGGGGCCAACGTCCTGACTTTC. This chain connects TRBV4-1 to TRBJ2-6; 10 bases fit TRBD2. This CDR3 has 19 amino acids. CDR1 is MGHRA and CDR2 is YSYEKL in the germline V gene. The trim removed 0 bases at V and 3 bases at J, leaving 8 bases unmatched.